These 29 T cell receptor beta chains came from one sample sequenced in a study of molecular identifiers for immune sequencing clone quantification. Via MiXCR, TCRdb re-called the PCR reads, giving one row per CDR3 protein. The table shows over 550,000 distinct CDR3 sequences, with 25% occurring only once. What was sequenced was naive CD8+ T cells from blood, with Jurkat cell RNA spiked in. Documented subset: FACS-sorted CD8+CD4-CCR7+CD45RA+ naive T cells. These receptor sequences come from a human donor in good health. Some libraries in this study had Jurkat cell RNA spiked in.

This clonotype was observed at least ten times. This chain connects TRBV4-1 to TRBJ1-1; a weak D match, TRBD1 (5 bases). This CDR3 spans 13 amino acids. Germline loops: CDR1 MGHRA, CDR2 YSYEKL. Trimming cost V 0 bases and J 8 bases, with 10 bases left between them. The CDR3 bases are TGCGCCAGCAGCCAAGATTGGGGCGACGAAGCTTTCTTT. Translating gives CASSQDWGDEAFF.

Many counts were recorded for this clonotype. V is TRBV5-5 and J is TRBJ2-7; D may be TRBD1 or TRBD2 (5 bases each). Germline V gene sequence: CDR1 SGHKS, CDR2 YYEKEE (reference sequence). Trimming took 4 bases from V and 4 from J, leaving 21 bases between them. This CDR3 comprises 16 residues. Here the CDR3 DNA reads TGTGCCAGCAGCCCTACGACCCAGGGAGCCAATTACGAGCAGTACTTC. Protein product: CASSPTTQGANYEQYF.

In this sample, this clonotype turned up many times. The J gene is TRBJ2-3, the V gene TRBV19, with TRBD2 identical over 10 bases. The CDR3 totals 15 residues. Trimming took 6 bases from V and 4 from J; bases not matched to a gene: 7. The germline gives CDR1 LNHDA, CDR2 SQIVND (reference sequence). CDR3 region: CASSRTSGTPDTQYF. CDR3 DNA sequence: TGTGCCAGTAGCCGGACTAGCGGAACCCCAGATACGCAGTATTTT.

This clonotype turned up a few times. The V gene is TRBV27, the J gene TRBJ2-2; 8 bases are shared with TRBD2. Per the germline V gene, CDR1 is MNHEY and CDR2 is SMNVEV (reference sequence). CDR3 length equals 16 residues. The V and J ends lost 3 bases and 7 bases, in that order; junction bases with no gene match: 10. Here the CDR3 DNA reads TGTGCCAGCAGTTTGTCCAGCGGGAGTACTGGCGGGGAGCTGTTTTTT. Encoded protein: CASSLSSGSTGGELFF.

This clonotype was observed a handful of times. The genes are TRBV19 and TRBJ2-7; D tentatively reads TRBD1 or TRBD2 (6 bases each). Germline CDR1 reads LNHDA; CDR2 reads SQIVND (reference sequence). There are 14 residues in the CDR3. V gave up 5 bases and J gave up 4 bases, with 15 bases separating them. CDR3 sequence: CASSPGEGGYEQYF. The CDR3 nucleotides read TGTGCCAGTAGTCCGGGAGAAGGGGGGTACGAGCAGTACTTC.

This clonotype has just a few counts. The CDR3 loop reads CASSIVAYTNQPQHF. In DNA, the CDR3 is TGTGCCAGTAGTATAGTAGCTTACACTAATCAGCCCCAGCATTTT. V usage is TRBV19 and J usage is TRBJ1-5; D is ambiguous. V gave up 1 base and J gave up 4 bases, with 11 bases separating them. The germline V gene has CDR1 LNHDA and CDR2 SQIVND (reference sequence). The CDR3 extends over 15 amino acids.

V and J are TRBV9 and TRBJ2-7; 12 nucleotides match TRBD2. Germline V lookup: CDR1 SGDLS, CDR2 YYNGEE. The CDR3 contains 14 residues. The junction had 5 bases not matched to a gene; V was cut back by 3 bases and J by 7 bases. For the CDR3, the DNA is TGTGCCAGCAGCGCCCTAGCGGGAGGGGGTGAGCAGTACTTC. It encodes CASSALAGGGEQYF. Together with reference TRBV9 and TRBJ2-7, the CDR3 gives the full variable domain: DSGVTQTPKHLITATGQRVTLRCSPRSGDLSVYWYQQSLDQGLQFLIQYYNGEERAKGNILERFSAQQFPDLHSELNLSSLELGDSALYFCASSALAGGGEQYFGPGTRLTVT.

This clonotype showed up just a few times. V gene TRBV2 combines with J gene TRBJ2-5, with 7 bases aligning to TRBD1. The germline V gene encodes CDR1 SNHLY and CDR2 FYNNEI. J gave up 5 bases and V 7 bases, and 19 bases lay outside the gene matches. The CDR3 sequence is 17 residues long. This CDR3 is CASTPAPETGKWETQYF. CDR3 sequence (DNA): TGTGCCAGCACCCCCGCACCGGAGACAGGGAAGTGGGAGACCCAGTACTTC.

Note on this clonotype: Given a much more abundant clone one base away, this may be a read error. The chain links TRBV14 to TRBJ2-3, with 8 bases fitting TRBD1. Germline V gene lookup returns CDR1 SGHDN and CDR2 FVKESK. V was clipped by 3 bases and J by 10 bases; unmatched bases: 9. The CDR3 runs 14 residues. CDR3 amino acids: CASSQRTGYDAQYF. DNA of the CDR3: TGTGCCAGCAGCCAGCGGACAGGGTATGATGCGCAGTATTTT. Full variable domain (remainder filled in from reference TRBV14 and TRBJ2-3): EAGVTQFPSHSVIEKGQTVTLRCDPISGHDNLYWYRRVMGKEIKFLLHFVKESKQDESGMPNNRFLAERTGGTYSTLKVQPAELEDSGVYFCASSQRTGYDAQYFGPGTRLTVL.

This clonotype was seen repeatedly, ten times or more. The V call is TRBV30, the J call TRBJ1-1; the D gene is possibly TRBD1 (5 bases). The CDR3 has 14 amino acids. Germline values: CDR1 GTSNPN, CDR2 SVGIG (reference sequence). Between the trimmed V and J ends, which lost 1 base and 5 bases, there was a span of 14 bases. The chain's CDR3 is CAWSDIKGYTEAFF. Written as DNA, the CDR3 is TGTGCCTGGAGTGATATTAAGGGGTATACTGAAGCTTTCTTT.

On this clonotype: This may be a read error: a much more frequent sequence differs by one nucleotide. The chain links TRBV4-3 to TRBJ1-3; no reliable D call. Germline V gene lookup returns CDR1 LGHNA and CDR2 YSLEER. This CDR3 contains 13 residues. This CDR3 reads CASSQYTGNTVYF. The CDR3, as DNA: TGCGCCAGCAGCCAATACACTGGAAACACCGTATATTTT.

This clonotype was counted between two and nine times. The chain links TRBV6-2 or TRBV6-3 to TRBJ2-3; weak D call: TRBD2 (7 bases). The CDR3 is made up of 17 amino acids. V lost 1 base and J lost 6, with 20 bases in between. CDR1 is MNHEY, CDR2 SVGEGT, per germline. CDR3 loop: CASSYLGGGQFGDTQYF. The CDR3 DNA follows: TGTGCCAGCAGTTACTTAGGGGGGGGCCAATTCGGGGATACGCAGTATTTT.

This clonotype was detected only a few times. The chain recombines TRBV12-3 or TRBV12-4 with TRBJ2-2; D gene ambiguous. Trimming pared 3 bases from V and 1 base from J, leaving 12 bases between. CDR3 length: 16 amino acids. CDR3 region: CASSFRRLENTGELFF. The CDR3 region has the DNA TGTGCCAGCAGTTTTCGTAGGTTAGAGAACACCGGGGAGCTGTTTTTT.

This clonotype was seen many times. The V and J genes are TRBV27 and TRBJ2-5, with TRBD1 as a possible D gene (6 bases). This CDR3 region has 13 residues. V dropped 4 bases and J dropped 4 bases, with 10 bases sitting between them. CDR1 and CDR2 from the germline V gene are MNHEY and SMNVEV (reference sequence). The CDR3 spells CASSSQTGETQYF. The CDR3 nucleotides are TGTGCCAGCAGTTCTCAGACAGGAGAGACCCAGTACTTC.

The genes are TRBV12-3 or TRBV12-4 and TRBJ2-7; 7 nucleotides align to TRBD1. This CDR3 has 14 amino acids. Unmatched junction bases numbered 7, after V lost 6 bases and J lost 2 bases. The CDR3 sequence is CASSPAQGAYEQYF. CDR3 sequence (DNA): TGTGCCAGCAGCCCCGCCCAGGGGGCCTACGAGCAGTACTTC.

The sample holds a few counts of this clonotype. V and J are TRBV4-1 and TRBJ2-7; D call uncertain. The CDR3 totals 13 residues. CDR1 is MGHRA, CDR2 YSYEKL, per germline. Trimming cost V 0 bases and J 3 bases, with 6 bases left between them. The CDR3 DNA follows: TGCGCCAGCAGCCAAGATCATCTCTACGAGCAGTACTTC. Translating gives CASSQDHLYEQYF.

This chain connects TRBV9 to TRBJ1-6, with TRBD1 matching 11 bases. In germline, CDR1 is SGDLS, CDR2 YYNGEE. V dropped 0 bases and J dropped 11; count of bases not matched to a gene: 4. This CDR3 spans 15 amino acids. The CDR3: CASSVAGTGGAPLHF. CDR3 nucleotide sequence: TGTGCCAGCAGCGTAGCCGGGACAGGGGGGGCACCCCTCCACTTT.

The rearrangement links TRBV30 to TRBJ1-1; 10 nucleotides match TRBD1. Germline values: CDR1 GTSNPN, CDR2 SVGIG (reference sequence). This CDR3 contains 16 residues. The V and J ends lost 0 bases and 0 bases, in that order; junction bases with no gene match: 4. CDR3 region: CAWSVRGQGLNTEAFF. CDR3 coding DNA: TGTGCCTGGAGTGTACGGGGACAGGGGCTGAACACTGAAGCTTTCTTT.

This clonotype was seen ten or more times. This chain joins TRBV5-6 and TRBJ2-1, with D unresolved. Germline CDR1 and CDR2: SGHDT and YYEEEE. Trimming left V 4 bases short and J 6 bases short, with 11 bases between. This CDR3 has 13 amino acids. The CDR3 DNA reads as TGTGCCAGCAGCCCCCCCGACATCAATGAGCAGTTCTTC. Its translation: CASSPPDINEQFF.

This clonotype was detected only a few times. The CDR3 nucleotides read TGTGCCAGCGGCGGACAGGGGGCAGACACAGATACGCAGTATTTT. Translated, it gives CASGGQGADTDTQYF. The rearrangement uses TRBV5-4 and TRBJ2-3; 11 nucleotides line up with TRBD1. Germline V gene sequence: CDR1 SGHNT, CDR2 YYREEE (reference sequence). The length of the CDR3 is 15 residues. V dropped 7 bases and J dropped 2; count of bases not matched to a gene: 6.

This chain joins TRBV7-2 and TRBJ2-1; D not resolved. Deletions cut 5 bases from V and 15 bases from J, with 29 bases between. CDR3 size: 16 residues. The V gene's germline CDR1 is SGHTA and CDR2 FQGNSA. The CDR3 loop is CASSNAGDFSYNAPFF. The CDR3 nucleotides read TGTGCCAGCAGCAATGCCGGAGATTTCTCCTACAATGCGCCGTTCTTC.

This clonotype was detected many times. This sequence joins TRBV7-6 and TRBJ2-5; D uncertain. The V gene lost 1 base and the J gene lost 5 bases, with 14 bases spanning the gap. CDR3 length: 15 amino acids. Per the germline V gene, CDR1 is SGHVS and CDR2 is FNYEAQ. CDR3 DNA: TGTGCCAGCAGCTTAGGGTCCACTCTGGGTGAGACCCAGTACTTC. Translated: CASSLGSTLGETQYF.

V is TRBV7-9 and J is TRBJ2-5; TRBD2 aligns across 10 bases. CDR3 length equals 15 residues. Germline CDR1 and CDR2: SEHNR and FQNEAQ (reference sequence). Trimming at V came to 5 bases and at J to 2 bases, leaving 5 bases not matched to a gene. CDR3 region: CASSATSGRQETQYF. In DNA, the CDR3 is TGTGCCAGCAGCGCGACTAGCGGGCGTCAAGAGACCCAGTACTTC.

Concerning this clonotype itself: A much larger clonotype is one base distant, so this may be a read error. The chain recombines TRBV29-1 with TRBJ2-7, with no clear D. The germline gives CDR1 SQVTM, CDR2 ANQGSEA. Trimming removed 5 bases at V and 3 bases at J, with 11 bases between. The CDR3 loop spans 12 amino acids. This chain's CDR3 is CSVRVPGYEQYF. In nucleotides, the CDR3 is TGCAGCGTTAGAGTACCGGGCTACGAGCAGTACTTC.

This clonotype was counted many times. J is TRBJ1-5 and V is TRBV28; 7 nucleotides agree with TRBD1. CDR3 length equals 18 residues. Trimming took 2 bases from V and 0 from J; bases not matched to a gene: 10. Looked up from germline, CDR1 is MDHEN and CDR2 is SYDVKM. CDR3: CASSLGTAKAYSNQPQHF. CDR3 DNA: TGTGCCAGCAGTTTAGGGACAGCGAAAGCTTATAGCAATCAGCCCCAGCATTTT.

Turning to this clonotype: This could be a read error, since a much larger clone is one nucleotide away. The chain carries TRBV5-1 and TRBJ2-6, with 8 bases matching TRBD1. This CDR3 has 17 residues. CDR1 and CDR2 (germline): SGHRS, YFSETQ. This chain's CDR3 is CASRTGVISSGANVPTF. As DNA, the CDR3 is TGCGCCAGCAGGACAGGGGTCATTTCCTCTGGGGCCAACGTCCCGACTTTC.

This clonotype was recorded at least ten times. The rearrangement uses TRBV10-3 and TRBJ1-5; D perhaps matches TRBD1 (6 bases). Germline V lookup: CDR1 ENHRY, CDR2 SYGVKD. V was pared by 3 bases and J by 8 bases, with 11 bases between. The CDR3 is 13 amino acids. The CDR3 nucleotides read TGTGCCATCAGTGAAGGCCCAGGGGAGCCCCAGCATTTT. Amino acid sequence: CAISEGPGEPQHF.

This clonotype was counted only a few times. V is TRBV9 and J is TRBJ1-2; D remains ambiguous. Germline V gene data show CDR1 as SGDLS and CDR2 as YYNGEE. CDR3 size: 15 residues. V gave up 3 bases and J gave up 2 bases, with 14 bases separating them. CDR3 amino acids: CASSEARGLNYGYTF. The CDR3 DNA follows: TGTGCCAGCAGCGAGGCCCGAGGGCTGAACTATGGCTACACCTTC.

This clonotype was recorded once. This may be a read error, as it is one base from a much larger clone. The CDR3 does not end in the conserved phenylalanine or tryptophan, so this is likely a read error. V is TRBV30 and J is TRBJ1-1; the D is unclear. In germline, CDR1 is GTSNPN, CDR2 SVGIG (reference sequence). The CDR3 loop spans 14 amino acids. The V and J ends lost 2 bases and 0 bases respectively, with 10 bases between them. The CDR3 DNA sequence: TGTGCCTGGAGTTTCGGCAACCTGAACACTGAAGCTTTCCTT. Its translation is CAWSFGNLNTEAFL.